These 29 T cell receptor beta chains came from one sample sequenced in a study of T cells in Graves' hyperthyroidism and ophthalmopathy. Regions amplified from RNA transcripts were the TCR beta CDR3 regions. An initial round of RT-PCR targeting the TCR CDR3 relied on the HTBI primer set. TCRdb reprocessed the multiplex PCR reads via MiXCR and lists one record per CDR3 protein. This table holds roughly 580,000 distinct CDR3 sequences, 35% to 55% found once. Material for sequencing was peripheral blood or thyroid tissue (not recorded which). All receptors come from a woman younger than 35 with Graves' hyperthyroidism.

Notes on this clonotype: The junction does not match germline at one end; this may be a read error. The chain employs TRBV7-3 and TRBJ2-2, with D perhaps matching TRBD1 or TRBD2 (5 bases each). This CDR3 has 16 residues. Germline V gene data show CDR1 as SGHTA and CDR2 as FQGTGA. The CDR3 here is CASSVTPGQNTGELFF. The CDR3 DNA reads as TGTGCCAGCAGCGTAACCCCGGGGCAGAACACCGGGGAGCTGTTTTTT.

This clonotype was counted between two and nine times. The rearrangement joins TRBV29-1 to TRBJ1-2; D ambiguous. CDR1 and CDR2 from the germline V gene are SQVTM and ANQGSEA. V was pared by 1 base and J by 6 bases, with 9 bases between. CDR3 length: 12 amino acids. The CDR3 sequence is CSVEGSGDGYTF. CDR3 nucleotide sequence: TGCAGCGTTGAAGGCTCTGGGGATGGCTACACCTTC.

CDR3 DNA: TGCGCCAGCAGCTTGGATGGGTCCCAGTACTTC. It is translated as CASSLDGSQYF. The chain is built from TRBV5-1 and TRBJ2-5, with D uncertain. The CDR3 extends over 11 amino acids. Trimming took 0 bases from V and 9 from J, leaving 6 bases between them. Germline V CDR1 and CDR2: SGHRS, YFSETQ.

In DNA form, the CDR3 reads TGCAGTGCGCTCTTCGGGAAACAAGAGACCCAGTACTTC. Translating gives CSALFGKQETQYF. The chain employs TRBV20-1 and TRBJ2-5, with a tentative D call TRBD2 (5 bases). Germline-derived CDR1 and CDR2 are DFQATT and SNEGSKA (reference sequence). The CDR3 covers 13 residues. Trimming removed 6 bases at V and 2 bases at J, with 13 bases between.

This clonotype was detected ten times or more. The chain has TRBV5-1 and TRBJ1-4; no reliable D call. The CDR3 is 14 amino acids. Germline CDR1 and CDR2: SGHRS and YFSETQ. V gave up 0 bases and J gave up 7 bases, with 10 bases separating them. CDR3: CASSLERFGEKLFF. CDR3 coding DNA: TGCGCCAGCAGCTTGGAACGGTTTGGTGAAAAACTGTTTTTT. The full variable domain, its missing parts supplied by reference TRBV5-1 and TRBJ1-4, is KAGVTQTPRYLIKTRGQQVTLSCSPISGHRSVSWYQQTPGQGLQFLFEYFSETQRNKGNFPGRFSGRQFSNSRSEMNVSTLELGDSALYLCASSLERFGEKLFFGSGTQLSVL.

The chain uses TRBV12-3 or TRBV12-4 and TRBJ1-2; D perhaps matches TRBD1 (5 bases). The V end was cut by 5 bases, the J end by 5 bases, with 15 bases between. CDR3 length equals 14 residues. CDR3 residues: CASSAGGGKYGYTF. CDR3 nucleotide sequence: TGTGCCAGCAGTGCCGGGGGAGGGAAGTATGGCTACACCTTC.

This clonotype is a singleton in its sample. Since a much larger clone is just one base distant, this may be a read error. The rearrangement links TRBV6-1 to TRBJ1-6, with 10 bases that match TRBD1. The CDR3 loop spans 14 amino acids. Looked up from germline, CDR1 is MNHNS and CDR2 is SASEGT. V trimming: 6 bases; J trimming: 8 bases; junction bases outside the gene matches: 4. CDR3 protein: CASSLTGGYSPLHF. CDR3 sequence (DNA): TGTGCCAGCAGCCTGACAGGGGGCTATTCACCCCTCCACTTT.

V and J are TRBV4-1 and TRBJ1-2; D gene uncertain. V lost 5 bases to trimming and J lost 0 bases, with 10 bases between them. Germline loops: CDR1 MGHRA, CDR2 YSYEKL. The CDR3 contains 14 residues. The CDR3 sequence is CASSSTGTNYGYTF. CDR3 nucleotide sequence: TGCGCCAGCAGCTCCACTGGGACTAACTATGGCTACACCTTC.

The CDR3 region is CAISEAAGQETQYF. The CDR3 DNA reads TGTGCCATCAGTGAGGCAGCGGGGCAAGAGACCCAGTACTTC. This chain links TRBV10-3 with TRBJ2-5, with 7 bases lining up with TRBD2. V trimming: 2 bases; J trimming: 2 bases; junction bases outside the gene matches: 2. The CDR3 covers 14 residues. Germline CDR1 and CDR2: ENHRY and SYGVKD.

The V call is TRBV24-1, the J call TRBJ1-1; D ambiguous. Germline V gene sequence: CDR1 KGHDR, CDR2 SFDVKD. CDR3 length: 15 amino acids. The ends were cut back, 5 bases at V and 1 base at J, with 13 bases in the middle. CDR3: CATSALAGANTEAFF. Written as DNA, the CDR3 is TGTGCCACCAGTGCCTTAGCGGGAGCGAACACTGAAGCTTTCTTT.

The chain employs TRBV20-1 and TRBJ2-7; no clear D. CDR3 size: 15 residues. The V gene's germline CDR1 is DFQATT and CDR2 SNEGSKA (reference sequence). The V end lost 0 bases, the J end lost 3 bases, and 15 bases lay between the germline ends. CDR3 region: CSARDAGDSFYEQYF. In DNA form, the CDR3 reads TGCAGTGCTAGAGATGCAGGTGACTCCTTCTACGAGCAGTACTTC.

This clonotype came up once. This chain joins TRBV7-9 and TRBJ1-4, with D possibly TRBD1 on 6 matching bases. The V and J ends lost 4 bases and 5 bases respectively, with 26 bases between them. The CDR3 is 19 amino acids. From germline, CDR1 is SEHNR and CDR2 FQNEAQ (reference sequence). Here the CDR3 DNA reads TGTGCCAGCAGCTCCCTTACCGGGACACCAACAGCCTTAAATGAAAAACTGTTTTTT. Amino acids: CASSSLTGTPTALNEKLFF.

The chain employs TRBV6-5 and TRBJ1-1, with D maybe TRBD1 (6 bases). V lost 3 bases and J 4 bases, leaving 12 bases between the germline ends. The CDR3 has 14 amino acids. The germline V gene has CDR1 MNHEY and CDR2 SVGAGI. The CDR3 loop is CASSYEGEGTEAFF. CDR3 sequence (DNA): TGTGCCAGCAGTTATGAGGGGGAAGGCACTGAAGCTTTCTTT.

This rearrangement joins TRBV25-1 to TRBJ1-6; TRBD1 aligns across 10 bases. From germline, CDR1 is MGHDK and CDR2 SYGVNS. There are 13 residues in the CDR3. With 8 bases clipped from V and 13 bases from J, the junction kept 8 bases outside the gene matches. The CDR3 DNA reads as TGTGCCAGCCACGGACAGGGGGGATCCCCCCTCCACTTT. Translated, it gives CASHGQGGSPLHF.

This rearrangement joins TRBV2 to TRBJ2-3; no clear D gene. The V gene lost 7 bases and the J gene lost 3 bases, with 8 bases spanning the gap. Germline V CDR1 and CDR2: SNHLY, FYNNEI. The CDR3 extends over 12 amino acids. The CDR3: CASMAFTDTQYF. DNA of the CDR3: TGTGCCAGCATGGCATTTACAGATACGCAGTATTTT. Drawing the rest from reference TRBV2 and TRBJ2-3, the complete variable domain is EPEVTQTPSHQVTQMGQEVILRCVPISNHLYFYWYRQILGQKVEFLVSFYNNEISEKSEIFDDQFSVERPDGSNFTLKIRSTKLEDSAMYFCASMAFTDTQYFGPGTRLTVL.

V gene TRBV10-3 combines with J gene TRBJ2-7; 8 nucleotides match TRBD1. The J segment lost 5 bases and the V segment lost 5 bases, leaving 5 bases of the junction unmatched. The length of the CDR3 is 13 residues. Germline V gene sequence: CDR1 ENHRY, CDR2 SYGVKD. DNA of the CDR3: TGTGCCATCAGTCGGGACAGGACTGACGAGCAGTACTTC. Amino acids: CAISRDRTDEQYF.

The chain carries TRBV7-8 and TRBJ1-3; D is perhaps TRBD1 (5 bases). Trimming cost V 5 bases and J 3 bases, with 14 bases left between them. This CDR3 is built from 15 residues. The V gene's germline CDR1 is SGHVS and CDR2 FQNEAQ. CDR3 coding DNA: TGTGCCAGCAGCGTTCGGGGGATGCTTGGAAACACCATATATTTT. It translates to CASSVRGMLGNTIYF.

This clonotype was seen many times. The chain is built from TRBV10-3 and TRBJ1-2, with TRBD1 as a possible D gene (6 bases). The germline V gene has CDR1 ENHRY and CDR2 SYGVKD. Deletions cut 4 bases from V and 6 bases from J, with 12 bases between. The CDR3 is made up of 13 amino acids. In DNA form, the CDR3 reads TGTGCCATCAGTGTCACAGGGAATCATGGCTACACCTTC. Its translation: CAISVTGNHGYTF.

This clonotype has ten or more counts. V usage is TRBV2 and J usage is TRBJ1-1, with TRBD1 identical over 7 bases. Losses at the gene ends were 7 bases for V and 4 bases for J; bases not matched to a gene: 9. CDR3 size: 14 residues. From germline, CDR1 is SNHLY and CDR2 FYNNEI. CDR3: CASKGTDYGTEAFF. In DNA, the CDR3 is TGTGCCAGCAAGGGGACAGATTATGGCACTGAAGCTTTCTTT.

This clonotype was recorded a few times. The DNA for the CDR3 is TGCGCCAGCAGCCAAGGGTTGGTTCCAGTAGCTTTCTTT. Amino acids: CASSQGLVPVAFF. This chain connects TRBV4-1 to TRBJ1-1; D remains ambiguous. Germline V gene sequence: CDR1 MGHRA, CDR2 YSYEKL. The V end lost 1 base, the J end lost 10 bases, and 13 bases lay between the germline ends. The CDR3 covers 13 residues.

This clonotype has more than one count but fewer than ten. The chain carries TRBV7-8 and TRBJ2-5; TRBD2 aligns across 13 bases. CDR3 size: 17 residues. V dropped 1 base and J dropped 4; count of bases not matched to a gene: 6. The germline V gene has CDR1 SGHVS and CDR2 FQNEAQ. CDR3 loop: CASSLGELAGGGETQYF. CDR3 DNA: TGTGCCAGCAGCTTAGGTGAACTAGCGGGAGGGGGAGAGACCCAGTACTTC.

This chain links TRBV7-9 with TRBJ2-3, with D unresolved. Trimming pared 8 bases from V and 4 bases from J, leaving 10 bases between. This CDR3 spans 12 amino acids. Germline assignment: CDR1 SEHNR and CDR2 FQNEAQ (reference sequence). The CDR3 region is CASELQPDTQYF. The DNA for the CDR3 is TGTGCCAGCGAGCTTCAACCAGATACGCAGTATTTT.

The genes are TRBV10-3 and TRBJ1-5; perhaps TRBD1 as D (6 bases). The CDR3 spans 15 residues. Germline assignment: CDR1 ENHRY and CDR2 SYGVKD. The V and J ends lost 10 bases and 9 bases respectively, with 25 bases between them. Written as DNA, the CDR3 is TGTGCCAGCAGCGAGGGGGGGGGGCCCCTGATGCCCCAGCATTTT. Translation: CASSEGGGPLMPQHF.

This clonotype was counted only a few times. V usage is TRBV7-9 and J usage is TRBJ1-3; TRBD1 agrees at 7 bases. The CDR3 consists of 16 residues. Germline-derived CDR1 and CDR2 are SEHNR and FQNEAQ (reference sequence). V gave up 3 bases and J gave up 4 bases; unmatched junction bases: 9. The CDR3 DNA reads TGTGCCAGCAGCTTGGACGAAGGGGGCGTCGGAAACACCATATATTTT. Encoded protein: CASSLDEGGVGNTIYF.

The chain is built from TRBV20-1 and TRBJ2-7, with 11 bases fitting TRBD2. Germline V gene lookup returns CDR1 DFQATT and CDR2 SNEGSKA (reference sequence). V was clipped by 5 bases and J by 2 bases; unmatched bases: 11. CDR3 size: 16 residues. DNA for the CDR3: TGCAGTGCTGCCGGGACTAGCGGAGAATCCCCCTACGAGCAGTACTTC. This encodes CSAAGTSGESPYEQYF.

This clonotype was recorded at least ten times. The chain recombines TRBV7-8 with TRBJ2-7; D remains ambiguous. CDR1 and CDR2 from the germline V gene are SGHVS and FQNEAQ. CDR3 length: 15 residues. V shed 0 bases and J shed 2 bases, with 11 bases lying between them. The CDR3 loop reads CASSLAGDTAYEQYF. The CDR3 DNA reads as TGTGCCAGCAGCTTAGCGGGCGACACCGCCTACGAGCAGTACTTC.

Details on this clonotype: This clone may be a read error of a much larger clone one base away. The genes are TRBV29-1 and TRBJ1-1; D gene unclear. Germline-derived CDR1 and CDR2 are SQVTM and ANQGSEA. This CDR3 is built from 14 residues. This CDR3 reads CTTCSLDGSTEAFF. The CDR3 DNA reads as TGCACGACATGCTCCTTGGACGGGAGCACTGAAGCTTTCTTT.

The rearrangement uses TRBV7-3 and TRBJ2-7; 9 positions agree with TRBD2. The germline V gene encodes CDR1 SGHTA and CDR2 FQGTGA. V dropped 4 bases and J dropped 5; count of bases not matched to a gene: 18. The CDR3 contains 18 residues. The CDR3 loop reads CASSSGLATTKRGHEQYF. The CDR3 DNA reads TGTGCCAGCAGCTCCGGACTAGCGACAACAAAGAGGGGCCACGAGCAGTACTTC.

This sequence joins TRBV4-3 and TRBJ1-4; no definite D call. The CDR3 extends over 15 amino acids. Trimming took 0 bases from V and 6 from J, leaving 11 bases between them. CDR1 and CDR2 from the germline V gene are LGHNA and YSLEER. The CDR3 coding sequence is TGCGCCAGCAGCCAAGAAAGGAAGGCCTATGAAAAACTGTTTTTT. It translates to CASSQERKAYEKLFF.